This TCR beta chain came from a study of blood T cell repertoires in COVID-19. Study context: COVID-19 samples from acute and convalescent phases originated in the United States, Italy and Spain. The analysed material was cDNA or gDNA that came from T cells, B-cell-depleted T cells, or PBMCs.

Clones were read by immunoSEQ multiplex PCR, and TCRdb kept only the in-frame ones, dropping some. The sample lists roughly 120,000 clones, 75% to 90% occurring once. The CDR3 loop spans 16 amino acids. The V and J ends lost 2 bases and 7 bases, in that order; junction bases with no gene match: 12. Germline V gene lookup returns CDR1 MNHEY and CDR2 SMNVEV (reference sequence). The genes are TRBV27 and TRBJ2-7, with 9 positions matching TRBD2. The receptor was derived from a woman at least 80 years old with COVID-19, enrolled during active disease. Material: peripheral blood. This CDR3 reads CASSLTAGGPLGEQYF. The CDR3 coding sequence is TGTGCCAGCAGTTTAACAGCGGGAGGTCCCTTGGGGGAGCAGTACTTC.